Included here is one T cell receptor beta chain sequence, with context. Looked up from germline, CDR1 is PRHDT and CDR2 is FYEKMQ (reference sequence). The CDR3 is made up of 18 amino acids. Losses at the gene ends were 0 bases for V and 1 base for J; bases not matched to a gene: 5. Assay: immunoSEQ multiplex PCR; the TCRdb copy retains only in-frame clones and omits some. The repertoire holds some 60,000 clones, with around nine tenths as singletons. The data are from a study of technical replicates of blood from several donors. V usage is TRBV13 and J usage is TRBJ2-2, with 10 nucleotides matching TRBD2. Sequencing was carried out using PBMCs. This TCR derives from a human donor in good health. Some clones in this sample may be carry-over from other donors' samples. The CDR3 region has the DNA TGTGCCAGCAGCTTAGGTTTTTGGACTAGCGGGAACACCGGGGAGCTGTTTTTT. Protein: CASSLGFWTSGNTGELFF.